The 29 T cell receptor beta chains presented below share a single source sample, sequenced in a study of cytomegalovirus exposure and HLA in healthy donors. The study ran its PCR with 60 Vbeta and 13 Jbeta primers. The table came from immunoSEQ multiplex PCR; TCRdb's copy has only in-frame clones and leaves some out. Here the sample spans 270,000 or so clones, about 90% being singletons. Sequenced sample: PBMCs. These receptors originate from a girl under 10 years old in good health and CMV-seronegative.

V is TRBV27 and J is TRBJ1-1; TRBD1 might be the D (6 bases). In germline, CDR1 is MNHEY, CDR2 SMNVEV (reference sequence). CDR3 length: 11 residues. V was clipped by 6 bases and J by 4 bases, with 6 bases between them. The DNA for the CDR3 is TGTGCCAGCAGCAGGGGCACTGAAGCTTTCTTT. Its translation: CASSRGTEAFF.

The CDR3 DNA sequence: TGTGCCAGCAGTCTCACGAGCGGGGTTGGCACAGATACGCAGTATTTT. Translation: CASSLTSGVGTDTQYF. The chain is built from TRBV27 and TRBJ2-3; 7 bases match TRBD2. Germline V gene data show CDR1 as MNHEY and CDR2 as SMNVEV (reference sequence). J lost 1 base, V lost 5 bases, and 9 bases had no gene match. The CDR3 contains 16 residues.

The chain carries TRBV7-6 and TRBJ2-1, with 9 bases identical to TRBD1. Looked up from germline, CDR1 is SGHVS and CDR2 is FNYEAQ. The CDR3 extends over 15 amino acids. With 1 base clipped from V and 7 bases from J, the junction kept 5 bases outside the gene matches. CDR3: CASSLVATGGNEQFF. The CDR3, as DNA: TGTGCCAGCAGCTTAGTGGCGACAGGGGGAAATGAGCAGTTCTTC.

The rearrangement joins TRBV6-6 to TRBJ2-5; perhaps TRBD2 as D (5 bases). CDR1 is MNHNY and CDR2 is SVGAGI in the germline V gene (reference sequence). CDR3 size: 13 residues. V gave up 6 bases and J gave up 4 bases, with 12 bases separating them. This CDR3 reads CASRGQAGETQYF. The CDR3 nucleotides are TGTGCCAGCAGAGGGCAGGCGGGAGAGACCCAGTACTTC.

This clone was seen once. The genes are TRBV10-2 and TRBJ2-3; TRBD2 aligns across 7 bases. The CDR3 runs to 15 residues. Germline assignment: CDR1 WSHSY and CDR2 SAAADI. V dropped 0 bases and J dropped 6; count of bases not matched to a gene: 6. The CDR3 DNA is TGCGCCAGCAGTGAGTCCGTGGGAGGGGCCGATACGCAGTATTTT. Its protein product is CASSESVGGADTQYF.

V usage is TRBV18 and J usage is TRBJ2-1; 11 positions match TRBD2. Germline CDR1 and CDR2: KGHSH and LQKENI. This CDR3 region has 16 residues. Losses at the gene ends were 3 bases for V and 2 bases for J; bases not matched to a gene: 3. CDR3 region: CASSPIAGGTYNEQFF. The CDR3 coding sequence is TGTGCCAGCTCACCTATAGCGGGGGGGACCTACAATGAGCAGTTCTTC.

The rearrangement joins TRBV7-9 to TRBJ2-5; possible D gene TRBD2, 6 bases. With 5 bases removed from V and 2 bases from J, the gap between germline ends came to 15 bases. The CDR3 sequence is 15 residues long. The germline V gene encodes CDR1 SEHNR and CDR2 FQNEAQ (reference sequence). The CDR3 is CASSAAGGTQETQYF. CDR3 sequence (DNA): TGTGCCAGCAGCGCCGCCGGGGGTACACAAGAGACCCAGTACTTC.

The rearrangement uses TRBV10-3 and TRBJ2-3, with TRBD2 matching over 7 bases. Germline V CDR1 and CDR2: ENHRY, SYGVKD. This CDR3 is built from 11 residues. The V and J ends lost 5 bases and 13 bases, in that order; junction bases with no gene match: 6. CDR3 bases: TGTGCCATCAGTTCTAGCGGAAGGGAGTATTTT. Its translation is CAISSSGREYF.

V gene TRBV13 combines with J gene TRBJ1-1; D gene uncertain. V dropped 2 bases and J dropped 5 bases, with 6 bases sitting between them. Germline V gene sequence: CDR1 PRHDT, CDR2 FYEKMQ (reference sequence). The CDR3 totals 12 residues. CDR3 loop: CASSLSRTEAFF. The DNA for the CDR3 is TGTGCCAGCAGCTTAAGCCGAACTGAAGCTTTCTTT.

This clone was detected only once. The V and J genes are TRBV7-9 and TRBJ1-1; 10 bases match TRBD1. CDR1 SEHNR and CDR2 FQNEAQ come from the germline V gene (reference sequence). The CDR3 is 16 amino acids. Unmatched junction bases numbered 7, after V lost 6 bases and J lost 0 bases. CDR3 sequence (DNA): TGTGCCAGCAGTGCCGGGACAGGGGCTTTGAACACTGAAGCTTTCTTT. Residues: CASSAGTGALNTEAFF.

This sequence joins TRBV23-1 and TRBJ2-2; possibly TRBD1 for D (6 bases). TRBV23-1 is an ORF, and what it does is uncertain. CDR3 size: 12 residues. The V gene lost 8 bases and the J gene lost 6 bases, with 10 bases spanning the gap. CDR3 residues: CASSPGAGELFF. CDR3 bases: TGCGCCAGCTCTCCAGGGGCCGGGGAGCTGTTTTTT.

V is TRBV18 and J is TRBJ1-3; 7 positions agree with TRBD1. This CDR3 spans 15 amino acids. V lost 3 bases to trimming and J lost 0 bases; unmatched junction nucleotides: 2. Germline lookup yields CDR1 KGHSH and CDR2 LQKENI. The CDR3 region is CASSPQGVSGNTIYF. CDR3 bases: TGTGCCAGCTCACCTCAGGGGGTCTCTGGAAACACCATATATTTT.

This clone appeared a single time. V and J are TRBV5-1 and TRBJ2-1; D not resolved. Germline CDR1 and CDR2: SGHRS and YFSETQ. This CDR3 has 14 amino acids. V was cut by 0 bases and J by 7 bases, with 11 bases left in between. The DNA for the CDR3 is TGCGCCAGCAGCTTGGAGTCAGGTACGAATGAGCAGTTCTTC. Translated, it gives CASSLESGTNEQFF.

V usage is TRBV5-1 and J usage is TRBJ2-1; tentatively, D is TRBD2 (5 bases). CDR1 SGHRS and CDR2 YFSETQ come from the germline V gene. The CDR3 is 15 residues long. Trimming took off 3 bases at V and 4 bases at J, with 14 bases between the two ends. The CDR3 loop reads CASSSLANAYNEQFF. The CDR3 DNA sequence: TGCGCCAGCAGCTCCCTAGCTAATGCGTACAATGAGCAGTTCTTC.

V is TRBV4-1 and J is TRBJ1-2; D is ambiguous. Germline V lookup: CDR1 MGHRA, CDR2 YSYEKL. Trimming took off 0 bases at V and 6 bases at J, with 14 bases between the two ends. The CDR3 has 15 residues. The CDR3 DNA follows: TGCGCCAGCAGCCAAGAGGGTTCGGGGTTTGATGGCTACACCTTC. Protein: CASSQEGSGFDGYTF.

The chain joins TRBV15 to TRBJ2-5; tentatively, D is TRBD1 (6 bases). Germline V CDR1 and CDR2: LNHNV, YYDKDF (reference sequence). The CDR3 consists of 14 residues. With 3 bases removed from V and 2 bases from J, the gap between germline ends came to 10 bases. CDR3 sequence: CATSSPGVQETQYF. In DNA, the CDR3 is TGTGCCACCAGCAGTCCAGGGGTTCAAGAGACCCAGTACTTC.

The chain employs TRBV21-1 and TRBJ1-2; the table assigns TRBD1, which was not confirmed against the DNA. TRBV21-1 is annotated as a pseudogene. The CDR3 is 13 residues long. CDR3 DNA sequence: TGTGCCAGCAGAGCAGGGTCTAACTATGGCTACACCTTC. It codes for CASRAGSNYGYTF.

V and J are TRBV27 and TRBJ1-4; D perhaps matches TRBD1 (6 bases). CDR3 size: 14 residues. V dropped 4 bases and J dropped 4 bases, with 10 bases sitting between them. Per the germline V gene, CDR1 is MNHEY and CDR2 is SMNVEV (reference sequence). The CDR3 region has the DNA TGTGCCAGCAGTTGGACAGCCTTTAATGAAAAACTGTTTTTT. This translates into CASSWTAFNEKLFF.

The genes are TRBV28 and TRBJ1-2; 7 bases line up with TRBD1. CDR1 is MDHEN and CDR2 is SYDVKM in the germline V gene. The CDR3 contains 13 residues. The V segment lost 6 bases and the J segment 8 bases; nucleotides outside the gene matches: 9. The CDR3 sequence is CASSPDRVKGYTF. The CDR3 DNA sequence: TGTGCCAGCAGCCCCGACAGGGTCAAAGGCTACACCTTC.

The J gene is TRBJ2-5, the V gene TRBV7-2; 10 bases are shared with TRBD2. CDR3 size: 15 residues. After removal of 11 bases from V and 5 bases from J, the junction contained 14 bases not matched to a gene. Per the germline V gene, CDR1 is SGHTA and CDR2 is FQGNSA. Written as DNA, the CDR3 is TGTGCCGTTGCGGCCAGCGGGAGGGCCAGTGAGACCCAGTACTTC. Translating gives CAVAASGRASETQYF.

A remark on this clone: A junction end diverges from the germline sequence, so it may reflect a read error. The V call is TRBV5-6, the J call TRBJ1-1, with 7 positions matching TRBD1. Germline-derived CDR1 and CDR2 are SGHDT and YYEEEE. This CDR3 contains 14 residues. The CDR3, as DNA: TGTGCCGGCAGCTTGACAGGGCTGAACACTGAAGCTTTCTTT. Translating gives CAGSLTGLNTEAFF.

This clone was seen more than once but under ten times. The CDR3 is CASSIGLAGGPFTDTQYF. CDR3 DNA sequence: TGCGCCAGCAGCATAGGACTAGCGGGGGGGCCATTCACAGATACGCAGTATTTT. The chain uses TRBV5-1 and TRBJ2-3; TRBD2 aligns across 15 bases. Germline V CDR1 and CDR2: SGHRS, YFSETQ. Trimming cost V 4 bases and J 2 bases; bases outside gene matches: 8. CDR3 length equals 18 residues.

The chain joins TRBV19 to TRBJ2-5, with a possible D match to TRBD2 (5 bases). Germline V gives CDR1 LNHDA, CDR2 SQIVND (reference sequence). With 6 bases removed from V and 0 bases from J, the gap between germline ends came to 8 bases. This CDR3 is 13 amino acids long. For the CDR3, the DNA is TGTGCCAGTAGGGACTTGTACCAAGAGACCCAGTACTTC. Protein: CASRDLYQETQYF.

As to this clone: A junction boundary mismatches the germline segment, possibly from a read error. The chain uses TRBV4-2 and TRBJ2-1; 9 bases are a match to TRBD2. The CDR3 is 15 amino acids. Germline V CDR1 and CDR2: LGHNA, YNFKEQ. The CDR3 DNA sequence: TGTGCCAGCAGCCAAGTTAGCGGGAGTGGCAATGAGCGGTTCTTC. This gives the protein CASSQVSGSGNERFF.

J is TRBJ1-5 and V is TRBV6-1, with 12 bases lining up with TRBD1. This CDR3 is 14 amino acids long. V lost 6 bases and J lost 6; bases outside the gene matches: 3. CDR1 is MNHNS, CDR2 SASEGT, per germline. The CDR3 sequence: CASRPGQGAQPQHF. The CDR3 nucleotides read TGTGCCAGCAGGCCGGGACAGGGGGCTCAGCCCCAGCATTTT.

The chain joins TRBV7-3 to TRBJ2-3; 8 nucleotides align to TRBD2. Unmatched junction bases numbered 7, after V lost 5 bases and J lost 0 bases. Per germline, CDR1 SGHTA and CDR2 FQGTGA. The CDR3 is 16 residues long. The CDR3 DNA reads as TGTGCCAGCAGCCCCTTAGCGGGGCCTAGCACAGATACGCAGTATTTT. It is translated as CASSPLAGPSTDTQYF. Full variable domain (rest looked up from reference TRBV7-3 and TRBJ2-3): GAGVSQTPSNKVTEKGKYVELRCDPISGHTALYWYRQSLGQGPEFLIYFQGTGAADDSGLPNDRFFAVRPEGSVSTLKIQRTERGDSAVYLCASSPLAGPSTDTQYFGPGTRLTVL.

The DNA for the CDR3 is TGTGCCAGCAGCGTATCCGTGACAGGGCCCTCGGTGGGGGGCTACACCTTC. Amino acids: CASSVSVTGPSVGGYTF. This chain connects TRBV9 to TRBJ1-2, with 7 positions matching TRBD1. The germline CDR1 and CDR2 sequences are SGDLS and YYNGEE. V was clipped by 1 base and J by 8 bases; unmatched bases: 17. This CDR3 is built from 17 residues.

The chain is built from TRBV2 and TRBJ2-1, with D perhaps matching TRBD1 (5 bases). This CDR3 spans 19 amino acids. Trimming took off 0 bases at V and 1 base at J, with 19 bases between the two ends. Germline loops: CDR1 SNHLY, CDR2 FYNNEI. The CDR3 region has the DNA TGTGCCAGCAGTGAAGCGCTTTTCGGTCAGGGTGGGTCCTACAATGAGCAGTTCTTC. Translated, it gives CASSEALFGQGGSYNEQFF.

V usage is TRBV29-1 and J usage is TRBJ2-7, with TRBD1 matching 7 bases. The length of the CDR3 is 12 residues. Germline-derived CDR1 and CDR2 are SQVTM and ANQGSEA. With V trimmed by 7 bases and J by 3 bases, 6 bases remained unmatched. The CDR3: CSAETGNYEQYF. The CDR3 DNA reads TGCAGCGCAGAGACAGGGAACTACGAGCAGTACTTC.